This TCR beta chain was recovered during a study (dated by TCRdb to the mid-2010s). This clonotype was found a few times. There is no known antigen for this receptor. No per-base quality is available; no much larger clone lies one base away. Libraries were constructed by RT-PCR. The instrument given in TCRdb is Illumina MiSeq. Starting from the raw public reads, TCRdb applied fastp trimming at Q25, assembled clones with MiXCR and retained in-frame beta chains. Merged by CDR3 protein, the rows form single entries marked with the most common genes and DNA. The sample has about 680,000 distinct CDR3 sequences on record, 14% of them singletons. The ten largest clones add up to 3.6% of the sample. Inclusive of the bounding cysteine and phenylalanine, the CDR3 is 13 residues long. The retained sequence is limited to the CDR3, 39 bases, with the frame set at the first base. V loses 3 bases, J loses 7 bases, and the germline ends lie 9 bases apart.

The TCR originated in a female donor in good health, serving as a healthy control. The sequence joins TRBV12-3 or TRBV12-4 to TRBJ2-2; tentative D gene TRBD1, with 5 bases matching. The sample was memory CD4+ T cells from blood. The nucleotide sequence is given as TGTGCCAGCAGTTTTAGCCAGGGCGGGGAGCTGTTTTTT. Its translation is CASSFSQGGELFF.